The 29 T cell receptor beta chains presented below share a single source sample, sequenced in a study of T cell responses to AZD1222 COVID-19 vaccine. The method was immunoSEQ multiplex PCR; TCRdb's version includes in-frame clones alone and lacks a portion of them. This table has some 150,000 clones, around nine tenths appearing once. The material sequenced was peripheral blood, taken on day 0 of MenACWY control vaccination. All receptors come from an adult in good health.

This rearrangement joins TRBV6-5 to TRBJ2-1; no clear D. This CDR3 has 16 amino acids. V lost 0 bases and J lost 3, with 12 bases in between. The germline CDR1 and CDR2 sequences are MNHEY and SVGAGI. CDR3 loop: CASSYSRRTDYNEQFF. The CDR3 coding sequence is TGTGCCAGCAGTTACTCGCGGAGAACTGACTACAATGAGCAGTTCTTC.

The CDR3 nucleotides are TGTGCCAGCAGCTTGGACAGGAACACTGAAGCTTTCTTT. This encodes CASSLDRNTEAFF. The gene calls are TRBV7-2 and TRBJ1-1; perhaps TRBD1 as D (6 bases). Germline assignment: CDR1 SGHTA and CDR2 FQGNSA. This CDR3 is 13 amino acids long. Trimming cost V 3 bases and J 1 base, with 6 bases left between them.

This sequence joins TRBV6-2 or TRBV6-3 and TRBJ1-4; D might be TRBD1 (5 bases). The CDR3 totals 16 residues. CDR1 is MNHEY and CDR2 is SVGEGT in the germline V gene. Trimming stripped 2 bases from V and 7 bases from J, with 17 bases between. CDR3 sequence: CASSYKRGPPFEKLFF. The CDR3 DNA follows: TGTGCCAGCAGTTACAAACGGGGACCACCATTTGAAAAACTGTTTTTT.

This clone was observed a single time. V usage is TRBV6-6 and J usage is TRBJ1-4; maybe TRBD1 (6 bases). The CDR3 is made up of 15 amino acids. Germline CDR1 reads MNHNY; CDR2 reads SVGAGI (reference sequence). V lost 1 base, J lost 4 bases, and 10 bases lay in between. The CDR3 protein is CASSYLGAFNEKLFF. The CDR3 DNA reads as TGTGCCAGCAGTTACTTGGGGGCTTTTAATGAAAAACTGTTTTTT.

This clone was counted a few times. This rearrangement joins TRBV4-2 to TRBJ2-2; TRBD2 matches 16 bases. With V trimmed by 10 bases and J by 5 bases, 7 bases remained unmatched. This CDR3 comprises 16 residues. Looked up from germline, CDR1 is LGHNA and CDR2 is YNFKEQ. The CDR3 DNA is TGTGCCACCGGGACTAGCGGGGGGGCTAGGACCGGGGAGCTGTTTTTT. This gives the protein CATGTSGGARTGELFF.

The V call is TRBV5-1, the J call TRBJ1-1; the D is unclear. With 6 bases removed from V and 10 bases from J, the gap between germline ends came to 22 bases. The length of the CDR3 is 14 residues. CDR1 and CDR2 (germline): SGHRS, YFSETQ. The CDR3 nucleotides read TGCGCCAGCAACCCGTTAGGCCCGATCGCGGGAGCTTTCTTT. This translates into CASNPLGPIAGAFF.

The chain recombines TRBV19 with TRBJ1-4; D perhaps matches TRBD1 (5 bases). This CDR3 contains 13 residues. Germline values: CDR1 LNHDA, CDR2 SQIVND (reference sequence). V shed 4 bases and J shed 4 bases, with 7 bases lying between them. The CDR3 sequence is CASSKQDNEKLFF. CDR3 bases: TGTGCCAGTAGTAAACAGGATAATGAAAAACTGTTTTTT.

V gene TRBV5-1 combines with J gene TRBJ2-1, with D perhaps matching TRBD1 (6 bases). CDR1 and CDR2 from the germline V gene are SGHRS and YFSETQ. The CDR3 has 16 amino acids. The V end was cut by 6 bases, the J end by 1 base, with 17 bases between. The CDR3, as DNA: TGCGCCAGCACCCACGGCGGAACAGGGTCCTACAATGAGCAGTTCTTC. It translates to CASTHGGTGSYNEQFF.

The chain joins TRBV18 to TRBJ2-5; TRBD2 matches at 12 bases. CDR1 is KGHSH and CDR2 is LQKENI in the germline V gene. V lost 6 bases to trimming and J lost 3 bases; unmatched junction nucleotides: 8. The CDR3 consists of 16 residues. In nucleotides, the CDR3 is TGTGCCAGCTCTCAATCCTGGACTAGCGGGAAAGAGACCCAGTACTTC. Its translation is CASSQSWTSGKETQYF. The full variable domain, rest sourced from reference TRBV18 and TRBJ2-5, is NAGVMQNPRHLVRRRGQEARLRCSPMKGHSHVYWYRQLPEEGLKFMVYLQKENIIDESGMPKERFSAEFPKEGPSILRIQQVVRGDSAAYFCASSQSWTSGKETQYFGPGTRLLVL.

CDR3 coding DNA: TGCGCCAGCAGGGGTCAGGCCGGGGTGTCAGGCCCTAATGAAAAACTGTTTTTT. It translates to CASRGQAGVSGPNEKLFF. V and J are TRBV5-1 and TRBJ1-4; D not resolved. CDR1 is SGHRS, CDR2 YFSETQ, per germline. This CDR3 is 18 amino acids long. V gave up 5 bases and J gave up 3 bases, with 23 bases separating them.

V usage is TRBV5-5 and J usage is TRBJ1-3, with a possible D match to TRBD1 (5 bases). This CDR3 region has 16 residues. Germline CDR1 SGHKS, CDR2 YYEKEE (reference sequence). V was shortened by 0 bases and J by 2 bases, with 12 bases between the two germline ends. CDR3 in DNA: TGTGCCAGCAGCTTGGATTTATGGGGGGCTGGAAACACCATATATTTT. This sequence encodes CASSLDLWGAGNTIYF.

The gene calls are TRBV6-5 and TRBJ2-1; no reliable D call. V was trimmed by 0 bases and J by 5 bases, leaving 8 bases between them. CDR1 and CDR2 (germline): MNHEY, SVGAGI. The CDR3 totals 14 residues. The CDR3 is CASSYSSSDNEQFF. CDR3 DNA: TGTGCCAGCAGTTACTCCTCTAGTGACAATGAGCAGTTCTTC.

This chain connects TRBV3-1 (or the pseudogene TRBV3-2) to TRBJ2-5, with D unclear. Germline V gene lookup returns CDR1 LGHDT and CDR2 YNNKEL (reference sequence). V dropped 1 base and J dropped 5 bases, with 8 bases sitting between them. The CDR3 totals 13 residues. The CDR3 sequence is CASSQGVGETQYF. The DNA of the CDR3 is TGTGCCAGCAGCCAAGGGGTAGGGGAGACCCAGTACTTC.

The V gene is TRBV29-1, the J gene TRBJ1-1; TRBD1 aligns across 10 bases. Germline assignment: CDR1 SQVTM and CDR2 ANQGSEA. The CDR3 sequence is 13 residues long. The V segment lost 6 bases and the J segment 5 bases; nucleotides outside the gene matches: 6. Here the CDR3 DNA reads TGCAGCGTGAAGACAGGGGGCTGGACTGAAGCTTTCTTT. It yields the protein CSVKTGGWTEAFF.

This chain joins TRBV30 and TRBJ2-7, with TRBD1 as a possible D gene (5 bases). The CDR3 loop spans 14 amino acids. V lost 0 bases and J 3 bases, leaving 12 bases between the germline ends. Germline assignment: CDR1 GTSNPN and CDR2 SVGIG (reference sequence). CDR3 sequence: CAWSVGAEYYEQYF. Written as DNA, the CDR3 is TGTGCCTGGAGTGTAGGGGCAGAATACTACGAGCAGTACTTC.

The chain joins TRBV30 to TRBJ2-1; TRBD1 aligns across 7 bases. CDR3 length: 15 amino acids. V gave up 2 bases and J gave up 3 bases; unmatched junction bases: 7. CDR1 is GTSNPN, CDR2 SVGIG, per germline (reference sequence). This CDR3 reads CAWSMTGSYYNEQFF. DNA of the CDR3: TGTGCCTGGAGTATGACAGGGAGCTACTACAATGAGCAGTTCTTC. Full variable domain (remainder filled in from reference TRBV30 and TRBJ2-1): SQTIHQWPATLVQPVGSPLSLECTVEGTSNPNLYWYRQAAGRGLQLLFYSVGIGQISSEVPQNLSASRPQDRQFILSSKKLLLSDSGFYLCAWSMTGSYYNEQFFGPGTRLTVL.

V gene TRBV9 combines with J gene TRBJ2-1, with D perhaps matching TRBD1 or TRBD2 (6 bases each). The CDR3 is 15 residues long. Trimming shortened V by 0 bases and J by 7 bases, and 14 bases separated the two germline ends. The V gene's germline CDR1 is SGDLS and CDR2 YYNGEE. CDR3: CASSVGGTGANEQFF. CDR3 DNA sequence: TGTGCCAGCAGCGTAGGAGGTACGGGGGCGAATGAGCAGTTCTTC. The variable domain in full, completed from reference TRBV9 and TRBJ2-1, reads DSGVTQTPKHLITATGQRVTLRCSPRSGDLSVYWYQQSLDQGLQFLIQYYNGEERAKGNILERFSAQQFPDLHSELNLSSLELGDSALYFCASSVGGTGANEQFFGPGTRLTVL.

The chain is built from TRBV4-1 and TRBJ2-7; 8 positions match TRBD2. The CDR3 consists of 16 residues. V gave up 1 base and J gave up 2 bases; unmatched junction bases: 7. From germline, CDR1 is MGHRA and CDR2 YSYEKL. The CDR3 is CASSQAGTRITYEQYF. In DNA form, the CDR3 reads TGCGCCAGCAGCCAAGCCGGGACTAGGATTACCTACGAGCAGTACTTC.

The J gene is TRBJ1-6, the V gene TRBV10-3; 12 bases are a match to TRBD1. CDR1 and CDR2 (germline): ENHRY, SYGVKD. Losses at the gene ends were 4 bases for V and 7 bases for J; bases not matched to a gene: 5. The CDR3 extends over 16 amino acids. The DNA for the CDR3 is TGTGCCATCAGTGGGGGACAGGGGGCACGGAATTCACCCCTCCACTTT. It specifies CAISGGQGARNSPLHF.

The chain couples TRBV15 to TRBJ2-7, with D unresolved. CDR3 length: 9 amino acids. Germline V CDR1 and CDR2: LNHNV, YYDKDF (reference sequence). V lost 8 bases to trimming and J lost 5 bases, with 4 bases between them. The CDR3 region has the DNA TGTGCCACCGGGCACGAGCAGTACTTC. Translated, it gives CATGHEQYF.

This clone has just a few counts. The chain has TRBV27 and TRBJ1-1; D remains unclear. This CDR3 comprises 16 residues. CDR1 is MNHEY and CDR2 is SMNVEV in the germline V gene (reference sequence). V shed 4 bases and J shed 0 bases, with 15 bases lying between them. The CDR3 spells CASSSLKYGMNTEAFF. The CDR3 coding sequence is TGTGCCAGCAGTTCTTTAAAGTACGGCATGAACACTGAAGCTTTCTTT.

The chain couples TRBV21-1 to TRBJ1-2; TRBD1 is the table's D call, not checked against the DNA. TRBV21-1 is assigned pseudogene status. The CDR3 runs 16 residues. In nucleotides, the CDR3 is TGTGCCAGCAGCAAACGAGCCGGGGCAGGGGGTAGCGGCTACACCTTC. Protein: CASSKRAGAGGSGYTF.

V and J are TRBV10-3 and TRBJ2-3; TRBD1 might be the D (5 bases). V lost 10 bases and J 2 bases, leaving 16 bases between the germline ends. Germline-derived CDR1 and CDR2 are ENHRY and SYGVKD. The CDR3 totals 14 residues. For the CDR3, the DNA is TGTGCCACCGCCCAGGGCCCCTCCACAGATACGCAGTATTTT. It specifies CATAQGPSTDTQYF.

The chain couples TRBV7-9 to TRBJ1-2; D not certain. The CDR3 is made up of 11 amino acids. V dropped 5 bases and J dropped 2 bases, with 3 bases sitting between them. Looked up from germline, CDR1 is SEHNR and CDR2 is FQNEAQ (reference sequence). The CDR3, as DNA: TGTGCCAGCAGCGGAAACTATGGCTACACCTTC. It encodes CASSGNYGYTF. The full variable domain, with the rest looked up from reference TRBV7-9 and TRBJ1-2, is DTGVSQNPRHKITKRGQNVTFRCDPISEHNRLYWYRQTLGQGPEFLTYFQNEAQLEKSRLLSDRFSAERPKGSFSTLEIQRTEQGDSAMYLCASSGNYGYTFGSGTRLTVV.

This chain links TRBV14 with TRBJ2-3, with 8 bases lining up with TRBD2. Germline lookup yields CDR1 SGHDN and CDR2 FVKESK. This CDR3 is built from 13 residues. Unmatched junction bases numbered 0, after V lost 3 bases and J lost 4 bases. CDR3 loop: CASSQGLADTQYF. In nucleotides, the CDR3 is TGTGCCAGCAGCCAGGGACTAGCAGATACGCAGTATTTT.

CDR3 bases: TGCGCCAGCAGCCGCGGACCGAACAATCAGCCCCAGCATTTT. Its translation is CASSRGPNNQPQHF. The chain carries TRBV4-1 and TRBJ1-5; no definite D call. Trimming left V 4 bases short and J 3 bases short, with 10 bases between. The germline gives CDR1 MGHRA, CDR2 YSYEKL. CDR3 size: 14 residues.

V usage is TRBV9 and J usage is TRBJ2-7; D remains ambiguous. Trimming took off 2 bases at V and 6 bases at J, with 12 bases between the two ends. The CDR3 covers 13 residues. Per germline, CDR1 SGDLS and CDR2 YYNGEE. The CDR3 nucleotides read TGTGCCAGCAGCGTCCAGGATGATTCCGAGCAGTACTTC. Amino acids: CASSVQDDSEQYF.

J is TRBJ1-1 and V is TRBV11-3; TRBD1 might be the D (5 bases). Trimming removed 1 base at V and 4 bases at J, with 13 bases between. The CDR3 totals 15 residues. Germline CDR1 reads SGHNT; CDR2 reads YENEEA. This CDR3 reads CASSLGDSESTEAFF. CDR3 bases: TGTGCCAGCAGCTTAGGAGACAGTGAGAGCACTGAAGCTTTCTTT.

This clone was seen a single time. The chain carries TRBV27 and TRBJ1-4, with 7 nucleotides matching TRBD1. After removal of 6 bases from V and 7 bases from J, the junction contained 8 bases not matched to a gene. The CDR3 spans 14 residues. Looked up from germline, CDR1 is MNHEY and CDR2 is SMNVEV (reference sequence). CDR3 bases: TGTGCCAGCAGCCTTGACAGGGTTAGTGAAAAACTGTTTTTT. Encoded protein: CASSLDRVSEKLFF.